The T cell receptor (beta chain) described here comes from a study of blood T cells in healthy people across ages. A second PCR of roughly 7 to 11 cycles used a sample-barcoded 5' primer and a J-beta primer mix. TCRdb itself ran the 5' RACE reads through MiXCR, one entry per CDR3 protein. The repertoire has approximately 830,000 distinct CDR3 sequences, 55% to 65% of them found once; the top ten carry about 27%. Trimming removed 8 bases from V and 7 bases from J, with 15 bases in between. The CDR3 runs to 13 residues. CDR1 and CDR2 (germline): SNHLY, FYNNEI. The chain employs TRBV2 and TRBJ2-1; a weak D match, TRBD1 (7 bases). This receptor was taken from a man younger than 45 in good health. Specimen: blood. CDR3 in DNA: TGTGCCAGCGCAGGGGGGTACAAAAATGAGCAGTTCTTC. As protein: CASAGGYKNEQFF.